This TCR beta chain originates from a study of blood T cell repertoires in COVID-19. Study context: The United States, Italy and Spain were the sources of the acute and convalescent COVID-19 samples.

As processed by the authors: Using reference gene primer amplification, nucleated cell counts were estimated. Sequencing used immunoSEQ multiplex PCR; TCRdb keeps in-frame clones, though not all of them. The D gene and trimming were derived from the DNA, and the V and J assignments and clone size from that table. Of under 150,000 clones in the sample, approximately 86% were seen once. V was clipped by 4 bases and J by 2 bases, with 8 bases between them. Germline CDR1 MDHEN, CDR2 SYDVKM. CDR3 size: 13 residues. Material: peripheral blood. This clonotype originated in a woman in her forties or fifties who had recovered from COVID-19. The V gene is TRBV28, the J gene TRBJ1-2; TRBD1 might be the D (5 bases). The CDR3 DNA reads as TGTGCCAGCAGTTGGGGCAGCAACTATGGCTACACCTTC. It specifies CASSWGSNYGYTF.